The sequence of this TCR beta chain was determined in a study of blood T cell repertoires in COVID-19. Libraries were prepared by immunoSEQ multiplex PCR; TCRdb keeps only in-frame clonotypes and omits some of them. The sample records 150,000 to 200,000 clones, more than 75% being singletons. The TCR comes from a woman aged 45-65 years with acute COVID-19. Material for sequencing was PBMCs or T cells enriched from blood (not recorded which).

The DNA for the CDR3 is TGTGCCAGCAGCAACGGACAGGGAAGACAGCCCCAGCATTTT. Encoded protein: CASSNGQGRQPQHF. The chain employs TRBV6-5 and TRBJ1-5; 8 nucleotides line up with TRBD1. The CDR3 spans 14 residues. In germline, CDR1 is MNHEY, CDR2 SVGAGI. The trim removed 6 bases at V and 7 bases at J, leaving 8 bases unmatched.